The 14 T cell receptor beta chains below were found in one sample sequenced in a study of regulatory T cells in long-lasting Graves disease. The time point denotes: persistent/refractory GD, antithyroid drugs over 5 years with positive TRAb. RNA isolated from PBMCs was used to make the TCR library. HTBI primers from iRepertoire and Arm-PCR of CDR3 regions yielded the TCR beta libraries. TCRdb independently ran MiXCR on the multiplex PCR reads; one entry per CDR3 protein. The sample lists about 460,000 distinct CDR3 sequences; 20% to 25% were seen once. The specimen was peripheral blood mononuclear cells (PBMCs), collected when the disease was refractory, from a patient treated with antithyroid drugs. These receptors all stem from a female donor with Graves disease.

Comments on this clonotype: Since a much larger clone is just one base distant, this may be a read error. The rearrangement uses TRBV5-1 and TRBJ2-7; D unclear. Per germline, CDR1 SGHRS and CDR2 YFSETQ. CDR3 size: 15 residues. The CDR3 protein is CASTLVASGSHEQYF. In DNA form, the CDR3 reads TGCGCCAGCACCTTAGTGGCATCGGGCTCCCACGAGCAGTACTTC.

This clonotype was recorded at least ten times. The chain combines TRBV2 with TRBJ2-3; the D is unclear. The CDR3 covers 15 residues. Trimming removed 4 bases at V and 0 bases at J, with 11 bases between. Germline assignment: CDR1 SNHLY and CDR2 FYNNEI. CDR3 protein: CASSALQKSTDTQYF. The CDR3 DNA follows: TGTGCCAGCAGTGCCCTACAGAAAAGCACAGATACGCAGTATTTT.

This chain joins TRBV7-3 and TRBJ2-2; 9 nucleotides align to TRBD1. Trimming took 4 bases from V and 6 from J; bases not matched to a gene: 6. The germline gives CDR1 SGHTA, CDR2 FQGTGA. This CDR3 spans 15 amino acids. The CDR3 here is CASSYSGQGSGELFF. For the CDR3, the DNA is TGTGCCAGCAGCTACTCCGGACAGGGGTCCGGGGAGCTGTTTTTT.

This clonotype appeared a few times. Mismatch with germline at one junction end may stem from a read error. The V call is TRBV30, the J call TRBJ1-1, with no clear D. Germline CDR1 GTSNPN, CDR2 SVGIG (reference sequence). The CDR3 is made up of 11 amino acids. The CDR3 reads CAWSVMEEASF. The CDR3, as DNA: TGTGCCTGGAGTGTAATGGAAGAAGCTTCCTTT.

There are a few counts of this clonotype. The chain recombines TRBV11-3 with TRBJ1-1, with D perhaps TRBD1 (5 bases). The germline V gene has CDR1 SGHNT and CDR2 YENEEA. This CDR3 has 13 residues. The germline V and J ends were trimmed by 5 bases and 7 bases, with 14 bases remaining between them. CDR3 bases: TGTGCCAGCAGCATCCAACAGGAGGATGAAGCTTTCTTT. Amino acids: CASSIQQEDEAFF.

This clonotype was found a few times. The rearrangement links TRBV20-1 to TRBJ2-5; 9 nucleotides agree with TRBD2. V trimming: 5 bases; J trimming: 0 bases; junction bases outside the gene matches: 4. Germline V gives CDR1 DFQATT, CDR2 SNEGSKA (reference sequence). The CDR3 contains 14 residues. The CDR3 protein is CSAQLAGHQETQYF. CDR3 nucleotide sequence: TGCAGTGCTCAACTAGCGGGTCACCAAGAGACCCAGTACTTC.

This clonotype was seen only a few times. The rearrangement uses TRBV4-3 and TRBJ1-1; no definite D call. The CDR3 has 16 amino acids. Per the germline V gene, CDR1 is LGHNA and CDR2 is YSLEER. Between the trimmed V and J ends, which lost 0 bases and 1 base, there was a span of 12 bases. In DNA, the CDR3 is TGCGCCAGCAGCCAAGATCCTGGGGAGGCGAACACTGAAGCTTTCTTT. This translates into CASSQDPGEANTEAFF.

As concerns this clonotype: This may come from a read error, since a much larger clone is one base off. The chain couples TRBV30 to TRBJ2-6; no clear D. Deletions cut 5 bases from V and 0 bases from J, with 5 bases between. This CDR3 spans 13 amino acids. CDR1 is GTSNPN and CDR2 is SVGIG in the germline V gene (reference sequence). As DNA, the CDR3 is TGTGCCTGGGGCAGCTCTGGGGCCAACGTCCTGACTTTC. Protein product: CAWGSSGANVLTF.

There are many counts of this clonotype. The V call is TRBV28, the J call TRBJ1-1; D gene ambiguous. V was clipped by 2 bases and J by 0 bases, with 7 bases between them. The V gene's germline CDR1 is MDHEN and CDR2 SYDVKM. This CDR3 region has 14 residues. This CDR3 is CASSLQQLNTEAFF. The CDR3 region has the DNA TGTGCCAGCAGTTTACAACAGTTGAACACTGAAGCTTTCTTT.

This clonotype was counted at least ten times. The V and J genes are TRBV2 and TRBJ1-5; tentative D call: TRBD1 (6 bases). Looked up from germline, CDR1 is SNHLY and CDR2 is FYNNEI. V shed 8 bases and J shed 5 bases, with 19 bases lying between them. The CDR3 totals 15 residues. The CDR3 DNA reads TGTGCCAGCCGCCTGGGGCAGGGGATTTATCAGCCCCAGCATTTT. This sequence encodes CASRLGQGIYQPQHF.

This clonotype was counted many times. The rearrangement uses TRBV3-1 and TRBJ1-2; tentatively, D is TRBD1 (5 bases). V lost 4 bases and J 2 bases, leaving 11 bases between the germline ends. The germline gives CDR1 LGHDT, CDR2 YNNKEL (reference sequence). The CDR3 is 14 residues long. In DNA, the CDR3 is TGTGCCAGCAGCCGATACGACAGAAACTATGGCTACACCTTC. This gives the protein CASSRYDRNYGYTF.

Many counts were recorded for this clonotype. DNA of the CDR3: TGTGCCAGCAGCGGCCCTGACAATAACTATGGCTACACCTTC. Its translation is CASSGPDNNYGYTF. The chain uses TRBV9 and TRBJ1-2; D not certain. The CDR3 consists of 14 residues. The germline V gene has CDR1 SGDLS and CDR2 YYNGEE. Trimming pared 3 bases from V and 1 base from J, leaving 10 bases between.

This clonotype was seen at least ten times. The chain has TRBV11-3 and TRBJ2-5; perhaps TRBD2 as D (5 bases). V lost 2 bases to trimming and J lost 5 bases, with 18 bases between them. This CDR3 is built from 16 residues. Germline-derived CDR1 and CDR2 are SGHNT and YENEEA. The CDR3 region is CASSLPSGGDFETQYF. The CDR3 DNA reads as TGTGCCAGCAGCTTACCCAGCGGAGGAGACTTCGAGACCCAGTACTTC.

This clonotype was counted between two and nine times. V and J are TRBV30 and TRBJ2-7, with D possibly TRBD1 on 5 matching bases. Trimming left V 6 bases short and J 2 bases short, with 8 bases between. The CDR3 spans 11 residues. Germline assignment: CDR1 GTSNPN and CDR2 SVGIG (reference sequence). CDR3 in DNA: TGTGCCTGTCTAGGGGCCTACGAGCAGTACTTC. It codes for CACLGAYEQYF.